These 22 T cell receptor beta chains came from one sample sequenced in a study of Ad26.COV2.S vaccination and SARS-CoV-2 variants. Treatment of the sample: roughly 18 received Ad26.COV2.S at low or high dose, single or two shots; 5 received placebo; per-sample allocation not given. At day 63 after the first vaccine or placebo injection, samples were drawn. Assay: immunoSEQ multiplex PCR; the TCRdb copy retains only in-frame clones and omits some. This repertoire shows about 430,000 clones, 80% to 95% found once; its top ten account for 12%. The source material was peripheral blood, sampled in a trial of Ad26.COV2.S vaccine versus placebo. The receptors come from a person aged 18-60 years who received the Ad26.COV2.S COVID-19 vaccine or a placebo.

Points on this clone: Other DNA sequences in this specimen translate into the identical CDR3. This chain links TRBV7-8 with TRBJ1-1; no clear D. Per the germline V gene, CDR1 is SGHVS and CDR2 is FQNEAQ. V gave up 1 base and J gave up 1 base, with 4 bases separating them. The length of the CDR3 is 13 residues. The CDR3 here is CASSLGSNTEAFF. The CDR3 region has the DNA TGTGCCAGCAGCTTAGGCTCGAACACTGAAGCTTTCTTT.

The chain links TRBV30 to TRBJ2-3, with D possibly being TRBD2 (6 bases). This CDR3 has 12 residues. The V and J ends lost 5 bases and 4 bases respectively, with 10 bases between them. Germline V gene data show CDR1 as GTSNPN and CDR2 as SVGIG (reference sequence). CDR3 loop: CAWSGLPDTQYF. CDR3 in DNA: TGTGCCTGGTCGGGACTGCCAGATACGCAGTATTTT.

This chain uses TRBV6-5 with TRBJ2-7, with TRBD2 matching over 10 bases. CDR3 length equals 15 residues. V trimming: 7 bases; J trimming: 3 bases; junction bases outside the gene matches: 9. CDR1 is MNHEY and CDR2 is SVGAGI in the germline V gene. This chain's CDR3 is CASTRYSSGGYEQYF. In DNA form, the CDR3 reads TGTGCCAGCACCCGGTATTCTAGCGGGGGCTACGAGCAGTACTTC.

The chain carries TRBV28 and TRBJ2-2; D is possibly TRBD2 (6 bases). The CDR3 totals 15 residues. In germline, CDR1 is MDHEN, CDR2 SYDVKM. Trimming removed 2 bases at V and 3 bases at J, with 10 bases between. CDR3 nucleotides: TGTGCCAGCAGTTTAGGGGCGGGGTACACCGGGGAGCTGTTTTTT. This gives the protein CASSLGAGYTGELFF.

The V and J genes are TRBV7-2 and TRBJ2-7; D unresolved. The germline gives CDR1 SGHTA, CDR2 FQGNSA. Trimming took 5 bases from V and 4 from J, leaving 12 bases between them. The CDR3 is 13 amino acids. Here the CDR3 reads CASSPLQRYEQYF. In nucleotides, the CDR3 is TGTGCCAGCAGCCCCTTGCAGAGATACGAGCAGTACTTC.

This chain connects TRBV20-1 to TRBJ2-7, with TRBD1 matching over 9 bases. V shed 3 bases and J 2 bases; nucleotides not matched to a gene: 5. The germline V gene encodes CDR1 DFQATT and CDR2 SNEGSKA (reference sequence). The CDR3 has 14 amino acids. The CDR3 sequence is CSASLTGGTYEQYF. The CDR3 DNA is TGCAGTGCTAGTTTGACAGGGGGTACCTACGAGCAGTACTTC.

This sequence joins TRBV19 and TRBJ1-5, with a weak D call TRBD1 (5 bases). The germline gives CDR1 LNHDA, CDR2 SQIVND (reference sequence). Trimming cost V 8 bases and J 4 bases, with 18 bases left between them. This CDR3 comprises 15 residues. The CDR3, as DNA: TGTGCCAGTTCCACATGGGGCGGAGAGAATCAGCCCCAGCATTTT. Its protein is CASSTWGGENQPQHF. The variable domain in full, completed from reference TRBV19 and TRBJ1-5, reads DGGITQSPKYLFRKEGQNVTLSCEQNLNHDAMYWYRQDPGQGLRLIYYSQIVNDFQKGDIAEGYSVSREKKESFPLTVTSAQKNPTAFYLCASSTWGGENQPQHFGDGTRLSIL.

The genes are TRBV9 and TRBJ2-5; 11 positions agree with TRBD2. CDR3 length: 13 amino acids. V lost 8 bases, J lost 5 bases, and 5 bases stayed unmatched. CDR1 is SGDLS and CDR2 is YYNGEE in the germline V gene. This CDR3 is CASTRTSGETQYF. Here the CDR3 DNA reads TGTGCCAGTACCCGGACTAGCGGGGAGACCCAGTACTTC.

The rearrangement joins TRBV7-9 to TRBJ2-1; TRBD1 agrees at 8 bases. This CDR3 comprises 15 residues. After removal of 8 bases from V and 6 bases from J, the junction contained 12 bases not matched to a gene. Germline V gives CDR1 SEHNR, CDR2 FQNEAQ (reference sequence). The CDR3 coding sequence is TGTGCCAGCTATCCTAACCCGGACAGGGCCAATGAGCAGTTCTTC. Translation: CASYPNPDRANEQFF.

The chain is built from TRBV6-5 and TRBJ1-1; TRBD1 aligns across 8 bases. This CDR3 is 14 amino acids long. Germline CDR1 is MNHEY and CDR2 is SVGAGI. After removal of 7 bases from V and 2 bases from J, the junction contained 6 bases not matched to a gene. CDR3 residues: CASNLGQANTEAFF. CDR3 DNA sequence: TGTGCCAGCAACCTGGGACAGGCTAACACTGAAGCTTTCTTT.

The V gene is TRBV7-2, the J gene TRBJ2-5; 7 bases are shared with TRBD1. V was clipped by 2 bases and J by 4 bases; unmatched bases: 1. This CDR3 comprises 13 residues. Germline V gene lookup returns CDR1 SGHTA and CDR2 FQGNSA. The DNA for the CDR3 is TGTGCCAGCAGCTTAAACAGGGGAGAGACCCAGTACTTC. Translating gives CASSLNRGETQYF.

CDR3 in amino acids: CASSSGSRSSGNTIYF. DNA for the CDR3: TGTGCCAGCAGCTCGGGAAGCCGAAGCTCTGGAAACACCATATATTTT. The chain combines TRBV7-8 with TRBJ1-3; D is undetermined. The length of the CDR3 is 16 residues. In germline, CDR1 is SGHVS, CDR2 FQNEAQ. Trimming stripped 4 bases from V and 0 bases from J, with 13 bases between.

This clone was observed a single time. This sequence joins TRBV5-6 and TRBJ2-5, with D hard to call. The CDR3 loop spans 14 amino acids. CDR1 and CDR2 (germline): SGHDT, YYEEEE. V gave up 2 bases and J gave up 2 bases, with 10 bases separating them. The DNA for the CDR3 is TGTGCCAGCAGCTTCTTCGAGGAACAAGAGACCCAGTACTTC. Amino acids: CASSFFEEQETQYF.

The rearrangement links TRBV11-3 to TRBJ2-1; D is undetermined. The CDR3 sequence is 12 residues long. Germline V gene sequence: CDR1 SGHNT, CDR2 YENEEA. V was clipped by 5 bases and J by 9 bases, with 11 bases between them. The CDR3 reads CASSQGSLEQFF. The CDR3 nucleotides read TGTGCCAGCAGCCAAGGGTCGCTTGAGCAGTTCTTC.

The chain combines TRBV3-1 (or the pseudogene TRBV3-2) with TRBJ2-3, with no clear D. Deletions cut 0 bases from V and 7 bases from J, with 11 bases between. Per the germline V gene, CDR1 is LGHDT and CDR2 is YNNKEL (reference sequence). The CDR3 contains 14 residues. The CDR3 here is CASSQDGALNTQYF. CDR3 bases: TGTGCCAGCAGCCAAGATGGTGCCCTTAATACGCAGTATTTT.

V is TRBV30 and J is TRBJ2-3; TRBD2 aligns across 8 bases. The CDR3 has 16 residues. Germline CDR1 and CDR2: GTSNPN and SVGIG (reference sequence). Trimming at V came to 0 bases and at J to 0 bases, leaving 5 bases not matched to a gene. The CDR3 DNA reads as TGTGCCTGGAGTGTAGGTAGCGGGATTAGCACAGATACGCAGTATTTT. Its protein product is CAWSVGSGISTDTQYF. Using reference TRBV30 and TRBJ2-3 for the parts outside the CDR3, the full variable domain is SQTIHQWPATLVQPVGSPLSLECTVEGTSNPNLYWYRQAAGRGLQLLFYSVGIGQISSEVPQNLSASRPQDRQFILSSKKLLLSDSGFYLCAWSVGSGISTDTQYFGPGTRLTVL.

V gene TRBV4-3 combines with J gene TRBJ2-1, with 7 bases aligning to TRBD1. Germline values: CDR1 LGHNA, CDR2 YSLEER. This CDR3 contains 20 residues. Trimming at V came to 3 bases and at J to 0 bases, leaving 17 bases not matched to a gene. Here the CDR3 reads CASSHYTGASRRPSYNEQFF. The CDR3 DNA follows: TGCGCCAGCAGCCATTACACAGGGGCTAGCCGCCGCCCCTCCTACAATGAGCAGTTCTTC.

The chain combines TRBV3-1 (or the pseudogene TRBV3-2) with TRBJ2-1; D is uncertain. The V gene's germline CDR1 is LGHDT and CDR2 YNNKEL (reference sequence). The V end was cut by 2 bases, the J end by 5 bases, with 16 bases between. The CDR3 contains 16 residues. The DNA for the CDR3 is TGTGCCAGCAGCCAAAGTTCCCCCGGGCCCCACAATGAGCAGTTCTTC. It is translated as CASSQSSPGPHNEQFF.

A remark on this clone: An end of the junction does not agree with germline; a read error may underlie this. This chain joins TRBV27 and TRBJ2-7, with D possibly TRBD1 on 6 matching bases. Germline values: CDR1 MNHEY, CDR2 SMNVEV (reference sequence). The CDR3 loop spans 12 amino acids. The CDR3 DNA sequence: TGCGATAACAGGGCCTTCTCCTACGAGCAGTACTTC. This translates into CDNRAFSYEQYF.

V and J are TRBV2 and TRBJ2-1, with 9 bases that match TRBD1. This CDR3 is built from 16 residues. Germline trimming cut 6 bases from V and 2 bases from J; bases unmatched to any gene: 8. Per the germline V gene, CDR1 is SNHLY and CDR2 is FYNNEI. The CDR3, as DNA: TGTGCCAGCAGGGGCGGGACAGGGAAAGCCTACAATGAGCAGTTCTTC. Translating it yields CASRGGTGKAYNEQFF.

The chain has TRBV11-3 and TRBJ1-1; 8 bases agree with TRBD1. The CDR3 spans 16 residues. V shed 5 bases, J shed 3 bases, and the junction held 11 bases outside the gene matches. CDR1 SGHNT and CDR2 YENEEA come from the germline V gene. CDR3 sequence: CASSLSTGTGDTEAFF. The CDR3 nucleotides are TGTGCCAGCAGCCTCTCAACCGGGACAGGCGACACTGAAGCTTTCTTT.

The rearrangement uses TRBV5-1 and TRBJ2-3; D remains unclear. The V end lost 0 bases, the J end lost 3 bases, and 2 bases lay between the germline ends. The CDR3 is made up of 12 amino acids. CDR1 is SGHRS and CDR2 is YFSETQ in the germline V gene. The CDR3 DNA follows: TGCGCCAGCAGCTTGGCGACAGATACGCAGTATTTT. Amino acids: CASSLATDTQYF.